This TCR beta chain was recovered during a study of metastatic and nonmetastatic thyroid tumors. About the research overall: It was across blood and tumor or nodule tissue from malignant and benign thyroid patients that repertoires were compared.

Treatment of any kind had been given to no patient before thyroid surgery. V was trimmed by 4 bases and J by 2 bases, leaving 10 bases between them. The CDR3 is 14 residues long. Germline CDR1 reads MGHRA; CDR2 reads YSYEKL. Methods used by the authors: Built for papillary thyroid cancer, a distant-metastasis classifier drew on CDR3 differences across clinicopathological groups. TCRdb re-analyzed the PCR reads using MiXCR. The V and J calls reflect TCRdb's pipeline rather than the authors' work. The sample records about 35,000 clones, approximately 20% being singletons. This clone was seen more than once but under ten times. The antigen is not known. A read error is possible here, since a much larger clone lies one base away. Study results and limitations: Patients with malignant thyroid tumors reportedly had significantly higher TCR beta diversity than those with benign nodules, in blood and tumor.

The source material was blood. This TCR came from a female donor with papillary thyroid cancer or a benign thyroid nodule (not recorded which). Some clones in this sample may be carry-over from other donors' samples. The chain has TRBV4-1 and TRBJ2-3; D unresolved. The CDR3 protein is CASSLVLSTDTQYF. CDR3 DNA: TGCGCCAGCAGCCTGGTACTTTCCACAGATACGCAGTATTTT.